The following is a TCR beta chain sequence with its context. Terminally differentiated effector memory CD45RA+ cells were excluded by CCR7 positive selection of CD45RO-negative cells. This entry is derived from a study of shared clonotypes between healthy human individuals. The assay ran at deep level. Profiled with immunoSEQ multiplex PCR; TCRdb holds only in-frame clones, not every one. The sample carries around 2,100,000 clones, approximately 94% recorded once. Germline CDR1 SEHNR, CDR2 FQNEAQ (reference sequence). The CDR3 runs to 14 residues. V was shortened by 1 base and J by 4 bases, with 8 bases between the two germline ends.

This sequence was found in a man in his late teens or twenties in good health. The specimen sequenced was naive CD8+ T cells sorted from blood. V gene TRBV7-9 combines with J gene TRBJ1-5; D gene ambiguous. DNA of the CDR3: TGTGCCAGCAGCTTAGAAGGTGAGAATCAGCCCCAGCATTTT. It is translated as CASSLEGENQPQHF. Based on the CDR3 plus reference TRBV7-9 and TRBJ1-5, the full variable domain is DTGVSQNPRHKITKRGQNVTFRCDPISEHNRLYWYRQTLGQGPEFLTYFQNEAQLEKSRLLSDRFSAERPKGSFSTLEIQRTEQGDSAMYLCASSLEGENQPQHFGDGTRLSIL.